One sample yielded the 21 T cell receptor beta chains listed below, sequenced in a study of regulatory T cells in long-lasting Graves disease. Indicated time point: newly diagnosed GD, antithyroid drugs for less than 3 months. PBMC RNA was the source of the TCR library. In building TCR beta libraries, iRepertoire HTBI primers were used together with Arm-PCR of CDR3 regions. TCRdb reprocessed the multiplex PCR reads via MiXCR and lists one record per CDR3 protein. The sample consists of 500,000 or so distinct CDR3 sequences, 12% to 15% of them appearing once. The sample was also linked to a second study, of T cells in Graves' hyperthyroidism and ophthalmopathy.

Sequencing was performed on peripheral blood mononuclear cells (PBMCs), taken at new diagnosis, from a patient treated with antithyroid drugs. These receptors were obtained from a woman aged 50 to 60 with Graves disease.

V gene TRBV19 combines with J gene TRBJ2-2; 11 positions match TRBD2. Germline-derived CDR1 and CDR2 are LNHDA and SQIVND (reference sequence). The CDR3 spans 16 residues. V was clipped by 5 bases and J by 3 bases; unmatched bases: 5. The CDR3 DNA reads as TGTGCCAGTAGTCCCGGGACTAGCGGACACACCGGGGAGCTGTTTTTT. Translation: CASSPGTSGHTGELFF. The full variable domain, its missing parts supplied by reference TRBV19 and TRBJ2-2, is DGGITQSPKYLFRKEGQNVTLSCEQNLNHDAMYWYRQDPGQGLRLIYYSQIVNDFQKGDIAEGYSVSREKKESFPLTVTSAQKNPTAFYLCASSPGTSGHTGELFFGEGSRLTVL.

As concerns this clonotype: A much larger clone sits a single nucleotide away, making a read error possible. The V call is TRBV30, the J call TRBJ2-7; no clear D gene. CDR1 is GTSNPN and CDR2 is SVGIG in the germline V gene (reference sequence). CDR3 length: 11 amino acids. This CDR3 is CAWSQVYGQYF. The CDR3 nucleotides are TGTGCCTGGAGTCAGGTCTACGGGCAGTACTTC.

This clonotype was detected ten times or more. Relative to the germline gene, one junction end is altered; a read error may explain this. This chain connects TRBV4-1 to TRBJ2-1; a possible D gene is TRBD2 (5 bases). Germline V gene data show CDR1 as MGHRA and CDR2 as YSYEKL. CDR3 length: 17 residues. CDR3 nucleotides: TGCGCCAGCAGCCAAGAAAGGTGGACTGTCTCCAACAATGAGCAGTTCTTC. Protein: CASSQERWTVSNNEQFF.

A word on this clonotype: A far larger clone is only one base removed, so a read error is likely. This rearrangement joins TRBV5-5 to TRBJ2-7; 9 nucleotides agree with TRBD1. The V gene end was trimmed by 3 bases and the J gene end by 5 bases; junction bases not matched to a gene: 0. Germline lookup yields CDR1 SGHKS and CDR2 YYEKEE (reference sequence). This CDR3 region has 12 residues. The CDR3 DNA follows: TGTGCCAGCAGCTGGACAGGGGACGAGCAGTACTTC. As protein: CASSWTGDEQYF.

This clonotype was picked up many times. The V and J genes are TRBV5-1 and TRBJ2-3; 10 bases line up with TRBD2. The J segment lost 4 bases and the V segment lost 5 bases, leaving 4 bases of the junction unmatched. Germline V lookup: CDR1 SGHRS, CDR2 YFSETQ. The CDR3 has 14 residues. The CDR3 DNA reads as TGCGCCAGCAGACTAGCGGGACTGGCAGATACGCAGTATTTT. Its translation is CASRLAGLADTQYF.

The rearrangement links TRBV5-1 to TRBJ2-7, with D maybe TRBD1 (5 bases). V was cut by 2 bases and J by 6 bases, with 9 bases left in between. CDR1 and CDR2 (germline): SGHRS, YFSETQ. This CDR3 spans 12 amino acids. CDR3: CASSFQGSEQYF. The CDR3 DNA reads TGCGCCAGCAGCTTTCAGGGTTCCGAGCAGTACTTC.

Comment on this clonotype: This may be a read error: a much more frequent sequence differs by one nucleotide. The chain carries TRBV28 and TRBJ2-5, with 11 bases fitting TRBD2. From germline, CDR1 is MDHEN and CDR2 SYDVKM. The CDR3 consists of 19 residues. V shed 4 bases and J 11 bases; nucleotides not matched to a gene: 24. CDR3 loop: CASSSLLTQTSGMYNEQYF. The CDR3 DNA sequence: TGTGCCAGCAGTTCACTTCTAACCCAGACTAGCGGGATGTACAATGAGCAGTACTTC.

This clonotype was detected only once. The likely explanation is a read error, given a far larger clone one base away. Here the CDR3 omits its conserved ending phenylalanine or tryptophan, so a read error is the likely source. It is unclear where the CDR3 begins or ends on the DNA, so no DNA is shown, and the CDR3 is as TCRdb lists it. This chain connects TRBV11-2 to TRBJ2-3; TRBD1, the D gene given by the table, was not confirmed from the DNA. CDR1 and CDR2 from the germline V gene are SGHAT and FQNNGV. The CDR3 is 15 residues long, counting both termini. CDR3 residues: CASSPTTANSYEQYC.

Worth noting for this clonotype: A far bigger clonotype differs at one base, so this is likely a read error. The chain recombines TRBV27 with TRBJ2-7; 7 bases fit TRBD2. V trimming: 8 bases; J trimming: 7 bases; junction bases outside the gene matches: 23. The CDR3 runs to 17 residues. CDR1 and CDR2 (germline): MNHEY, SMNVEV (reference sequence). The CDR3 protein is CASGPSGGGGEFFEQYF. The CDR3 DNA sequence: TGTGCCAGCGGCCCTAGCGGTGGAGGCGGGGAGTTTTTTGAGCAGTACTTC.

V usage is TRBV29-1 and J usage is TRBJ1-2; D is uncertain. V lost 2 bases and J lost 8, with 6 bases in between. Per the germline V gene, CDR1 is SQVTM and CDR2 is ANQGSEA. The CDR3 has 10 residues. The CDR3 nucleotides are TGCAGCGTTGAACAAGTAGGCTACACCTTC. It codes for CSVEQVGYTF.

This clonotype was found many times. V gene TRBV28 combines with J gene TRBJ2-3, with 10 bases identical to TRBD2. Germline lookup yields CDR1 MDHEN and CDR2 SYDVKM. With 3 bases clipped from V and 6 bases from J, the junction kept 12 bases outside the gene matches. The CDR3 sequence is 17 residues long. CDR3 sequence (DNA): TGTGCCAGCAGTTTCAGTTCGGCTAGCGGGAGCGGGGATACGCAGTATTTT. It yields the protein CASSFSSASGSGDTQYF.

This chain joins TRBV25-1 and TRBJ2-3; D possibly corresponds to TRBD1 (5 bases). Germline CDR1 and CDR2: MGHDK and SYGVNS. The ends were cut back, 3 bases at V and 3 bases at J, with 10 bases in the middle. The CDR3 has 14 amino acids. The CDR3 reads CASSDRTRTDTQYF. CDR3 DNA: TGTGCCAGCAGTGATCGGACAAGAACAGATACGCAGTATTTT.

There are many counts of this clonotype. This chain uses TRBV19 with TRBJ2-2; D is unresolved. Germline V CDR1 and CDR2: LNHDA, SQIVND (reference sequence). The CDR3 spans 14 residues. Trimming cost V 5 bases and J 1 base, with 8 bases left between them. CDR3 sequence: CASSFGQNTGELFF. CDR3 nucleotides: TGTGCCAGTAGTTTCGGGCAGAACACCGGGGAGCTGTTTTTT.

For this clonotype: This may arise from a read error, as a much more abundant clone is one base away. The gene calls are TRBV20-1 and TRBJ2-7; 7 bases are shared with TRBD1. CDR3 length equals 14 residues. The germline V gene has CDR1 DFQATT and CDR2 SNEGSKA (reference sequence). CDR3 in DNA: TGCGGTGTCCCGTCCCGGGACAGCTTCGGCGAGCAGTACTTC. This translates into CGVPSRDSFGEQYF.

The chain employs TRBV18 and TRBJ2-7; 10 bases line up with TRBD1. The CDR3 runs 15 residues. Germline CDR1 and CDR2: KGHSH and LQKENI. V gave up 4 bases and J gave up 2 bases; unmatched junction bases: 5. The DNA for the CDR3 is TGTGCCAGCTCACTCGGACAGGGGGTTACCTACGAGCAGTACTTC. Its protein is CASSLGQGVTYEQYF.

This clonotype was counted many times. The chain carries TRBV13 and TRBJ2-2, with 11 positions matching TRBD2. The CDR3 has 16 residues. The V gene end was trimmed by 5 bases and the J gene end by 1 base; junction bases not matched to a gene: 3. Germline-derived CDR1 and CDR2 are PRHDT and FYEKMQ (reference sequence). The CDR3 loop reads CASSHTSGRNTGELFF. CDR3 in DNA: TGTGCCAGCAGCCACACTAGCGGGAGGAACACCGGGGAGCTGTTTTTT.

There are many counts of this clonotype. This rearrangement joins TRBV5-1 to TRBJ2-1, with 7 bases identical to TRBD2. The germline V gene has CDR1 SGHRS and CDR2 YFSETQ. V lost 4 bases and J lost 4; bases outside the gene matches: 2. The CDR3 is 13 residues long. This CDR3 reads CASSVGLYNEQFF. The DNA for the CDR3 is TGCGCCAGCAGCGTGGGACTATACAATGAGCAGTTCTTC.

This clonotype was recorded many times. At one of its ends the junction is not consistent with the germline gene, which may arise from a read error. The chain links TRBV5-1 to TRBJ1-1, with a tentative D call TRBD1 (5 bases). The CDR3 is made up of 14 amino acids. The germline CDR1 and CDR2 sequences are SGHRS and YFSETQ. CDR3 sequence: CASSLGHLNTEAFF. DNA for the CDR3: TGTGCCAGCAGCTTAGGACACTTGAACACTGAAGCTTTCTTT.

This clonotype has a handful of counts. The V call is TRBV18, the J call TRBJ1-2; D remains ambiguous. Germline V CDR1 and CDR2: KGHSH, LQKENI. The CDR3 has 14 amino acids. The V end lost 0 bases, the J end lost 4 bases, and 9 bases lay between the germline ends. CDR3 bases: TGTGCCAGCTCACCACCTATGGGGTTCTATGGCTACACCTTC. As protein: CASSPPMGFYGYTF. The whole variable domain, filled in from reference TRBV18 and TRBJ1-2, reads NAGVMQNPRHLVRRRGQEARLRCSPMKGHSHVYWYRQLPEEGLKFMVYLQKENIIDESGMPKERFSAEFPKEGPSILRIQQVVRGDSAAYFCASSPPMGFYGYTFGSGTRLTVV.

V gene TRBV7-3 combines with J gene TRBJ1-6, with no clear D. Trimming cost V 1 base and J 7 bases, with 5 bases left between them. Germline lookup yields CDR1 SGHTA and CDR2 FQGTGA. This CDR3 has 13 amino acids. The CDR3 DNA reads as TGTGCCAGCAGCTTAAACCCGAATTCACCCCTCCACTTT. Protein product: CASSLNPNSPLHF.

The chain recombines TRBV6-1 with TRBJ2-7; possible D gene TRBD2, 6 bases. The V end lost 7 bases, the J end lost 2 bases, and 12 bases lay between the germline ends. The germline V gene encodes CDR1 MNHNS and CDR2 SASEGT. There are 13 residues in the CDR3. CDR3 protein: CASMASATYEQYF. The CDR3 DNA reads as TGTGCCAGCATGGCTAGCGCCACCTACGAGCAGTACTTC.